Below, one TCR beta chain is given with its context. Its antigen is as yet unknown. These data are taken from a study of graft-versus-host responses after intestinal transplantation. The protocol was immunoSEQ multiplex PCR, while the TCRdb copy is restricted to in-frame clones and leaves out a portion. The sample shows about 54,000 clones, about 89% of them seen only once. The V segment lost 5 bases and the J segment 8 bases; nucleotides outside the gene matches: 7. This CDR3 has 14 residues. Germline values: CDR1 SEHNR, CDR2 FQNEAQ (reference sequence). The study, taken as a whole, reports: GvH clones were found in recipient marrow; some appeared first in ileum or blood. High graft-versus-host to host-versus-graft T cell clonal ratios marked allografts of patients with graft-donor macrochimerism.

This clonotype was sampled from a human patient who received an intestinal transplant, so some T cells may come from the graft donor. Sequencing used PBMCs, obtained 650 to 690 days after intestinal transplant. The V gene is TRBV7-9, the J gene TRBJ2-1; TRBD2 matches 9 bases. The CDR3 DNA reads TGTGCCAGCAGCCATAGCGGGGGCGTGGATGAGCAGTTCTTC. Translation gives CASSHSGGVDEQFF.